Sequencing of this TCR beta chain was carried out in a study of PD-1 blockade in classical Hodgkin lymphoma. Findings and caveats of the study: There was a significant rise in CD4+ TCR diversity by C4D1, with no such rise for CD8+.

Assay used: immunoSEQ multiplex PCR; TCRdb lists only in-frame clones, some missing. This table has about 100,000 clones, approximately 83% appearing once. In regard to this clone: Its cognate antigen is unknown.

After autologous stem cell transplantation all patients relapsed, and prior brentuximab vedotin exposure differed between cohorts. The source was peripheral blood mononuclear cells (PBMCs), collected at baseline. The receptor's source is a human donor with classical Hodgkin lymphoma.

CDR3 in amino acids: CASSLEVFSGNTIYF. DNA for the CDR3: TGTGCCAGCAGCTTAGAGGTCTTCTCTGGAAACACCATATATTTT. This chain links TRBV7-9 with TRBJ1-3; D gene uncertain. Trimming pared 1 base from V and 0 bases from J, leaving 7 bases between. The CDR3 contains 15 residues. Germline CDR1 is SEHNR and CDR2 is FQNEAQ (reference sequence).